This T cell receptor (beta chain) appears in the sequencing data of a study of OX40 agonist ivuxolimab in advanced cancers. Across the whole study: Averaging 60 years in age, with a range of about 23 to 90, the cohort was 82.7% male. Patients with prior anti-PD-1, anti-PD-L1 or anti-CTLA-4 therapy were eligible; approximately 40% had some.

To note about this clone: Its specificity is not known.

The repertoire was sequenced with immunoSEQ multiplex PCR; TCRdb's copy has only in-frame clones and lacks some. The data contain 60,000 to 75,000 clones, 90% to 95% of them singletons. Overall study findings and caveats: Clonal expansion by week 6 occurred in CD4+ and CD8+ blood T cells (at 0.1 to 3.0 mg/kg).

V shed 0 bases, J shed 7 bases, and the junction held 2 bases outside the gene matches. The CDR3 contains 14 residues. Germline-derived CDR1 and CDR2 are LGHNA and YSLEER. Sequences were derived from CD4+ or CD8+ T cells sorted from blood, sampled in a trial of the OX40 agonist ivuxolimab. The TCR sequence derives from an adult with an advanced solid tumor such as melanoma, head and neck, liver or kidney cancer. The J gene is TRBJ2-2, the V gene TRBV4-3; 7 bases fit TRBD1. As DNA, the CDR3 is TGCGCCAGCAGCCAAGACCCAGGGGGCGGGGAGCTGTTTTTT. Its protein product is CASSQDPGGGELFF.